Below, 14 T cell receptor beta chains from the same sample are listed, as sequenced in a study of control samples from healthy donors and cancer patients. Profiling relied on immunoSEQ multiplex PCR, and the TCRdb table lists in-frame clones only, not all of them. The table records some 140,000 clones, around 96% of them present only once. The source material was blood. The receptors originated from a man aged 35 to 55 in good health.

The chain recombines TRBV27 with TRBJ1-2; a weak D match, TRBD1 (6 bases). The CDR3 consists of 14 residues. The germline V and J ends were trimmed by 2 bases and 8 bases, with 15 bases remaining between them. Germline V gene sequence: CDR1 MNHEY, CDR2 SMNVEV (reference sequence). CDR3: CASSLRGGAGGYTF. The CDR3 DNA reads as TGTGCCAGCAGTTTACGGGGGGGCGCGGGGGGCTACACCTTC.

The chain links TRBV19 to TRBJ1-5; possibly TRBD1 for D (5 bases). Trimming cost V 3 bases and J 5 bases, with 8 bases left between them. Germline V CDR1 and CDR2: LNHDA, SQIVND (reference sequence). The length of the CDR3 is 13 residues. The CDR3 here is CASSIPRDQPQHF. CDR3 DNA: TGTGCCAGTAGTATTCCCAGGGATCAGCCCCAGCATTTT.

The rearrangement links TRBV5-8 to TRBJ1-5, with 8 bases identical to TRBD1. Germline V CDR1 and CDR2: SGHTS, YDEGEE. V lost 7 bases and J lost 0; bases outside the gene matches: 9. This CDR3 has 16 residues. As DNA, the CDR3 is TGTGCCAGCGGGGGACAGGAGCTATATAGCAATCAGCCCCAGCATTTT. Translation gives CASGGQELYSNQPQHF.

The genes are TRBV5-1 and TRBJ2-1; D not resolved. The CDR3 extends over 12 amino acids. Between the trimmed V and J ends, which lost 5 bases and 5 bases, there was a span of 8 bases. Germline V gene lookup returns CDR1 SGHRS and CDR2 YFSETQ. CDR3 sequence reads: CASSDGNNEQFF. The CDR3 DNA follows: TGCGCCAGCAGTGACGGAAACAATGAGCAGTTCTTC.

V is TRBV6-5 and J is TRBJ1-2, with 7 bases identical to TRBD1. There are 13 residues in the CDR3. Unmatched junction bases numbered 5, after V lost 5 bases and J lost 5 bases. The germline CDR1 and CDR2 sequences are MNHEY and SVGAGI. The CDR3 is CASSRDSPYGYTF. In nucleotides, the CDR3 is TGTGCCAGCAGTCGGGACAGCCCTTATGGCTACACCTTC.

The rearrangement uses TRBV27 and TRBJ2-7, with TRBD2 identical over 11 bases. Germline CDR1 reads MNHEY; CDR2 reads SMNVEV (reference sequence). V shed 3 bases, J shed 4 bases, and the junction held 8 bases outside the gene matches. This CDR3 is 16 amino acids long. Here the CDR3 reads CASSFRLAGNWYEQYF. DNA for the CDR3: TGTGCCAGCAGTTTTAGACTAGCGGGGAATTGGTACGAGCAGTACTTC.

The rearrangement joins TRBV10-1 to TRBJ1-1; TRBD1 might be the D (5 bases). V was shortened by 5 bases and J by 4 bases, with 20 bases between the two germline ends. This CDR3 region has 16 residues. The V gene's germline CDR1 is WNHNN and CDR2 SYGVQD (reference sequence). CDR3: CASSLIIREGSTEAFF. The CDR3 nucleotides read TGCGCCAGCAGTCTGATCATCAGGGAAGGGAGCACTGAAGCTTTCTTT.

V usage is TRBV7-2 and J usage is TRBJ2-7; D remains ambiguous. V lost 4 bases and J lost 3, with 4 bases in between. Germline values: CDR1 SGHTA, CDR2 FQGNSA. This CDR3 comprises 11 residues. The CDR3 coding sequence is TGTGCCAGCAGCTGGAACTACGAGCAGTACTTC. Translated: CASSWNYEQYF.

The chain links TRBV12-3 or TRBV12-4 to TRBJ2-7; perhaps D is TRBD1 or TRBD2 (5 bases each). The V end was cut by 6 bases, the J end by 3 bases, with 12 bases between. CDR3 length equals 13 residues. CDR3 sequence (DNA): TGTGCCAGCAGCCTTAGGGACGGCTACGAGCAGTACTTC. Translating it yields CASSLRDGYEQYF.

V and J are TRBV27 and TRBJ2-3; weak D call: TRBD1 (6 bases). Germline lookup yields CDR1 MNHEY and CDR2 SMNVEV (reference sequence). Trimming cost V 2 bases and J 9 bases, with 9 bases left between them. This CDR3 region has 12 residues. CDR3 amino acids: CASSLRTGTQYF. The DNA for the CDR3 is TGTGCCAGCAGTTTAAGAACAGGGACGCAGTATTTT.

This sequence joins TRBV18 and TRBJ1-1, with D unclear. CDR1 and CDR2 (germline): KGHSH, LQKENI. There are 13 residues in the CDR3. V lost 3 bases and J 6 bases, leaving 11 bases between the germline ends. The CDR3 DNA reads TGTGCCAGCTCACCTCAGGCAGCTCCTGAAGCTTTCTTT. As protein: CASSPQAAPEAFF.

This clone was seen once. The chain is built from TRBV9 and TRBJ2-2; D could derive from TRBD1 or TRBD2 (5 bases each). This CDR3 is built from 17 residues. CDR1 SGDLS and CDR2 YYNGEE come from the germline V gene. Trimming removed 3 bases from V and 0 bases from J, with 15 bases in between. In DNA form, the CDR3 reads TGTGCCAGCAGCGAGCCCCGGGACGGTGCGAACACCGGGGAGCTGTTTTTT. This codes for CASSEPRDGANTGELFF. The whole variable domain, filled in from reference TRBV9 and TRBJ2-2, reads DSGVTQTPKHLITATGQRVTLRCSPRSGDLSVYWYQQSLDQGLQFLIQYYNGEERAKGNILERFSAQQFPDLHSELNLSSLELGDSALYFCASSEPRDGANTGELFFGEGSRLTVL.

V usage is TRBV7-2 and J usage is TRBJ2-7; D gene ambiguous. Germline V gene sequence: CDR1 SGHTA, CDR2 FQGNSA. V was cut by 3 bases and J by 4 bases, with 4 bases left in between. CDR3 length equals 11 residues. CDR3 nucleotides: TGTGCCAGCAGCTTGAGATACGAGCAGTACTTC. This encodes CASSLRYEQYF.

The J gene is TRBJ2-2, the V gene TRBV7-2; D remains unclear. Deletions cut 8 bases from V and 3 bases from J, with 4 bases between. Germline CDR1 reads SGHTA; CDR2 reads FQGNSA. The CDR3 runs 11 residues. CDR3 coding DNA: TGTGCCAGCGGAGACACCGGGGAGCTGTTTTTT. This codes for CASGDTGELFF.